The rows below give T cell receptor beta chains drawn from one sample of a study of blood T cells in healthy people across ages. Each CDR3 protein is one row after TCRdb ran MiXCR on the 5' RACE reads. The table has about a million distinct CDR3 sequences, around 54% seen once. The material sequenced was blood. All receptors derive from a woman aged 55-69 years in good health. Both conserved end residues are part of each CDR3.

TRBJ2-7 TRBV6-2/TRBV6-3 CASSYGGSGLSNYEQYF
TRBJ2-3 TRBV29-1 CSGRGSADTQYF
TRBJ2-4 TRBV6-5 CASTQGTSANNEQYF
TRBJ1-5 TRBV5-1 CASYRVADNQPQHF
TRBJ2-2 TRBV6-2/TRBV6-3 CASRGSGTNTGELFF
TRBJ2-7 TRBV12-3/TRBV12-4 CASIEPELRATVMGEQYF
NA TRBV28 CASSPPLPDRYEQYF
NA TRBV29-1 CSVAKSAHEQYF
TRBJ2-3 TRBV10-3 CAISGRGGPGYGDTQYF
TRBJ2-7 TRBV3-1 CVSSPGTGGYEQYF
TRBJ2-7 TRBV30 CAWRRIVDRSYEQYF
TRBJ1-2 TRBV30 CASPRGAGYTF
TRBJ2-1 TRBV29-1 CSVGTSGSDEQFF
TRBJ2-5 TRBV21-1 CASTGDRGWNEQYF
TRBJ2-7 TRBV20-1 CSAQSTGQATYEQYF